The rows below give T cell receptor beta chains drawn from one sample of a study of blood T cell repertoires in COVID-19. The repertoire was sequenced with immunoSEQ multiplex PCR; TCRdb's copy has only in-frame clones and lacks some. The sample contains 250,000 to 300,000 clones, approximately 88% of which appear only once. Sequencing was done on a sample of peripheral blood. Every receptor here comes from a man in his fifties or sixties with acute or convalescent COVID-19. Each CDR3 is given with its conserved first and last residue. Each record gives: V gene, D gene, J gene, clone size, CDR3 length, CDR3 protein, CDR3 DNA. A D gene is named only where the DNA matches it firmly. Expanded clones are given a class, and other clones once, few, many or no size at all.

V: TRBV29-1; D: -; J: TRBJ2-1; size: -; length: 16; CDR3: CSVEEADGSSYNEQFF; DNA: TGCAGCGTTGAAGAGGCGGATGGGAGCTCCTACAATGAGCAGTTCTTC
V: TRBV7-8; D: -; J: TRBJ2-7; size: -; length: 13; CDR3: CASSRDTQHEQYF; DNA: TGTGCCAGCAGCCGGGACACCCAGCATGAGCAGTACTTC
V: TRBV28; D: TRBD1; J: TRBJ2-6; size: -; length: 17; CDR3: CASSNGQGGSGANVLTF; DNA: TGTGCCAGCAGTAACGGACAGGGGGGCTCTGGGGCCAACGTCCTGACTTTC
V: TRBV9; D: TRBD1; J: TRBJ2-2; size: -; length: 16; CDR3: CASSGRTGSNTGELFF; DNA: TGTGCCAGCAGCGGACGGACAGGGTCGAACACCGGGGAGCTGTTTTTT
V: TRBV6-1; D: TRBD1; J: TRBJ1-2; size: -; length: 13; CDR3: CASSEGGQVGYTF; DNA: TGTGCCAGCAGTGAAGGGGGACAGGTTGGCTACACCTTC
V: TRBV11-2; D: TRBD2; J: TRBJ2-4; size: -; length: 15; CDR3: CASSYTGGGADIQYF; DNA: TGTGCCAGCAGCTACACCGGGGGGGGCGCGGACATTCAGTACTTC
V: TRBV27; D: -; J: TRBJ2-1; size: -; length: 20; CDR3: CASSLLHRDRGFFGNNEQFF; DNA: TGTGCCAGCAGTTTACTACACAGGGATCGTGGGTTTTTCGGGAACAATGAGCAGTTCTTC
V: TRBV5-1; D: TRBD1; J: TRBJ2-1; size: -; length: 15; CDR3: CASSLVPGQGNEQFF; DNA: TGCGCCAGCAGCTTGGTACCGGGACAGGGCAATGAGCAGTTCTTC
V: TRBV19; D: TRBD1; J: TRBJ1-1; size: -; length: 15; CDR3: CASSIALQGATEAFF; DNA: TGTGCCAGTAGTATAGCACTACAGGGGGCGACTGAAGCTTTCTTT
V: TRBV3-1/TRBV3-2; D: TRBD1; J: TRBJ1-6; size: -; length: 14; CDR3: CASSPGQGNSPLHF; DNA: TGTGCCAGCAGCCCGGGACAGGGTAATTCACCCCTCCACTTT
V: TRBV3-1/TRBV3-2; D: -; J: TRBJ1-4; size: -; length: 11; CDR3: CASSHLEKLFF; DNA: TGTGCCAGCAGCCATTTAGAAAAACTGTTTTTT
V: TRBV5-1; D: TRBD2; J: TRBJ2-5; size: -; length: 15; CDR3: CASSLIPSGGETQYF; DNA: TGCGCCAGCAGCTTGATTCCTAGCGGGGGAGAGACCCAGTACTTC
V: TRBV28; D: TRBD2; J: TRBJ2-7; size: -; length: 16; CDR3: CASIGELAGGQREQYF; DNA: TGTGCCAGCATCGGGGAACTAGCGGGGGGCCAAAGGGAGCAGTACTTC
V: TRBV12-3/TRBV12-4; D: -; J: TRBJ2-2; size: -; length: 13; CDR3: CASSVQVTGELFF; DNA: TGTGCCAGCAGCGTCCAGGTCACCGGGGAGCTGTTTTTT
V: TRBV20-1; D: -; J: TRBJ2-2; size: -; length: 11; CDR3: CSATLTGELFF; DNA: TGCAGTGCTACCCTCACCGGGGAGCTGTTTTTT
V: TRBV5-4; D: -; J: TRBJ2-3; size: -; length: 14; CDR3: CASSPDGGTDTQYF; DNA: TGTGCCAGCAGCCCCGACGGGGGCACAGATACGCAGTATTTT
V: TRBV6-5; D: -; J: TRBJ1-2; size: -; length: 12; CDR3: CASSLDMYGYTF; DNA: TGTGCCAGCAGCCTCGACATGTATGGCTACACCTTC
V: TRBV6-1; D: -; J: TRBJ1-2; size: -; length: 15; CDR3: CASSESLAANYGYTF; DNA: TGTGCCAGCAGTGAATCTCTCGCAGCTAACTATGGCTACACCTTC
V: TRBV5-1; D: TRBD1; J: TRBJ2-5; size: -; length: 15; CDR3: CASSSTTGQGETQYF; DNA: TGCGCCAGCAGCTCCACAACCGGACAGGGGGAGACCCAGTACTTC
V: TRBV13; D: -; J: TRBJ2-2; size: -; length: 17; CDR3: CASSLGGRGWSTGELFF; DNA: TGTGCCAGCAGCTTAGGCGGCCGAGGGTGGAGCACCGGGGAGCTGTTTTTT
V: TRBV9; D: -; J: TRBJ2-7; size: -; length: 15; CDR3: CASSVGPRGVGEQYF; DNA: TGTGCCAGCAGCGTAGGTCCCAGGGGGGTAGGCGAGCAGTACTTC
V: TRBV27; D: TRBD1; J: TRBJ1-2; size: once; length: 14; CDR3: CASSSTGGNYGYTF; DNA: TGTGCCAGCAGTTCCACAGGGGGGAACTATGGCTACACCTTC
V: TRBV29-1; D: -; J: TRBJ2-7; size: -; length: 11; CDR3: CSVTGFGEQYF; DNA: TGCAGCGTCACAGGGTTTGGCGAGCAGTACTTC
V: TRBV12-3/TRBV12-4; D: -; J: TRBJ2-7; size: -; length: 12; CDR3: CASSQEAYEQYF; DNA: TGTGCCAGCAGCCAGGAAGCCTACGAGCAGTACTTC
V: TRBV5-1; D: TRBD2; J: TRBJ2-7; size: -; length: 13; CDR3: CASRDPGGYEQYF; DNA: TGCGCCAGCAGGGACCCGGGAGGCTACGAGCAGTACTTC
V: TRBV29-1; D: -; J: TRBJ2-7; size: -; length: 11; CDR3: CSGWRGDEQYF; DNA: TGCAGCGGATGGAGGGGAGACGAGCAGTACTTC
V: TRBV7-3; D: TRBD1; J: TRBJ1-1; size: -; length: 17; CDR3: CASSPIPRAGGNTEAFF; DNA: TGTGCCAGCAGCCCGATCCCTAGGGCAGGGGGGAACACTGAAGCTTTCTTT
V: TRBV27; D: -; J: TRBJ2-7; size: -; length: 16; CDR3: CASSWARQGRDYEQYF; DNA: TGTGCCAGCAGTTGGGCCCGCCAGGGGAGGGACTACGAGCAGTACTTC
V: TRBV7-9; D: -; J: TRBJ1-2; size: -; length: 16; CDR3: CASSPSSPGLFYGYTF; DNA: TGTGCCAGCAGCCCCTCGTCGCCAGGACTATTCTATGGCTACACCTTC
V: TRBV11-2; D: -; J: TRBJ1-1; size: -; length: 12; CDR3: CASSLIRSEAFF; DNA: TGTGCCAGCAGCTTGATTAGGAGTGAAGCTTTCTTT
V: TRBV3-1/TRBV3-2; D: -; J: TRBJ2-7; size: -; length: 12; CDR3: CASSLPPGEQYF; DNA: TGTGCCAGCAGCCTACCGCCGGGAGAGCAGTACTTC
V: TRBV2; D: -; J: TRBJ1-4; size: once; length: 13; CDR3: CASSAEVREKLFF; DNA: TGTGCCAGCTCGGCTGAGGTTAGAGAAAAACTGTTTTTT
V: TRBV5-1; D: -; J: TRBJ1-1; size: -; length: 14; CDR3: CASSSGTLNTEAFF; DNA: TGCGCCAGCAGCTCCGGGACATTGAACACTGAAGCTTTCTTT
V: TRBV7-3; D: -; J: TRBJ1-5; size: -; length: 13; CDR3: CASSLEREQPQHF; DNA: TGTGCCAGCAGCTTAGAAAGAGAACAGCCCCAGCATTTT